Below are 29 T cell receptor beta chains sequenced from a single sample in a study of blood T cells in healthy people across ages. A second about 6 to 12 cycle PCR used barcoded and J-beta primers. MiXCR, run by TCRdb on the 5' RACE reads, gives a single entry per CDR3 protein. The top ten clones hold about 30% of a sample with 800,000 or so distinct CDR3 sequences, 62% of them seen once. The source material was blood. These receptors all come from a man under 40 in good health.

CDR3 DNA: TGTGCCAGCAGCTTAGGGGGGGGCAAGGATGAGCAGTTCTTC. Translation: CASSLGGGKDEQFF. The chain uses TRBV7-2 and TRBJ2-1, with D possibly being TRBD2 (7 bases). Germline V CDR1 and CDR2: SGHTA, FQGNSA. With 1 base removed from V and 8 bases from J, the gap between germline ends came to 12 bases. This CDR3 has 14 amino acids.

This clonotype was observed a handful of times. V usage is TRBV20-1 and J usage is TRBJ1-5; D remains ambiguous. CDR3 length: 14 residues. Trimming took 2 bases from V and 1 from J, leaving 9 bases between them. Germline assignment: CDR1 DFQATT and CDR2 SNEGSKA (reference sequence). The CDR3 DNA reads TGCAGTGCTAGATCACCGGGCAGCAATCAGCCCCAGCATTTT. It is translated as CSARSPGSNQPQHF.

This clonotype showed up many times. The chain combines TRBV7-3 with TRBJ2-1; D possibly corresponds to TRBD2 (6 bases). CDR1 is SGHTA and CDR2 is FQGTGA in the germline V gene. This CDR3 has 14 residues. V was shortened by 4 bases and J by 7 bases, with 14 bases between the two germline ends. CDR3 sequence reads: CASSSISAGNEQFF. CDR3 coding DNA: TGTGCCAGCAGCTCCATAAGTGCGGGGAATGAGCAGTTCTTC. The full variable domain, with the rest looked up from reference TRBV7-3 and TRBJ2-1, is GAGVSQTPSNKVTEKGKYVELRCDPISGHTALYWYRQSLGQGPEFLIYFQGTGAADDSGLPNDRFFAVRPEGSVSTLKIQRTERGDSAVYLCASSSISAGNEQFFGPGTRLTVL.

This clonotype was counted ten times or more. The chain recombines TRBV10-3 with TRBJ2-6; D not certain. Germline loops: CDR1 ENHRY, CDR2 SYGVKD. Trimming pared 2 bases from V and 0 bases from J, leaving 5 bases between. The CDR3 sequence is 15 residues long. The CDR3 is CAISEGVSGANVLTF. The CDR3 DNA sequence: TGTGCCATCAGTGAGGGGGTCTCTGGGGCCAACGTCCTGACTTTC.

The rearrangement uses TRBV29-1 and TRBJ2-3; 7 positions match TRBD1. The germline V gene has CDR1 SQVTM and CDR2 ANQGSEA. The CDR3 loop spans 12 amino acids. V lost 4 bases to trimming and J lost 6 bases; unmatched junction nucleotides: 4. The CDR3 spells CSVGRQGDTQYF. The CDR3 DNA sequence: TGCAGCGTTGGGAGACAGGGTGATACGCAGTATTTT.

The chain employs TRBV2 and TRBJ2-5; no definite D call. V was clipped by 5 bases and J by 0 bases, with 16 bases between them. Per germline, CDR1 SNHLY and CDR2 FYNNEI. The CDR3 consists of 16 residues. CDR3 sequence (DNA): TGTGCCAGCAGTAATAGACCCACAGCAAACCAAGAGACCCAGTACTTC. Residues: CASSNRPTANQETQYF.

This sequence joins TRBV4-3 and TRBJ1-6; unclear D gene. V lost 1 base to trimming and J lost 14 bases, with 15 bases between them. This CDR3 spans 14 amino acids. Germline values: CDR1 LGHNA, CDR2 YSLEER. CDR3 protein: CASSQVGAGRTLHF. CDR3 nucleotide sequence: TGCGCCAGCAGCCAAGTAGGAGCAGGAAGGACCCTCCACTTT.

The genes are TRBV7-2 and TRBJ2-2; D unresolved. The CDR3 extends over 14 amino acids. Trimming left V 3 bases short and J 5 bases short, with 10 bases between. The V gene's germline CDR1 is SGHTA and CDR2 FQGNSA. The CDR3 bases are TGTGCCAGCAGCTTCCCATCTGGGACCGGGGAGCTGTTTTTT. Translation gives CASSFPSGTGELFF. Supplemented by reference TRBV7-2 and TRBJ2-2, the full variable domain reads GAGVSQSPSNKVTEKGKDVELRCDPISGHTALYWYRQSLGQGLEFLIYFQGNSAPDKSGLPSDRFSAERTGGSVSTLTIQRTQQEDSAVYLCASSFPSGTGELFFGEGSRLTVL.

This chain uses TRBV29-1 with TRBJ2-6, with TRBD1 as a possible D gene (5 bases). The CDR3 has 12 amino acids. Germline CDR1 and CDR2: SQVTM and ANQGSEA. V was clipped by 4 bases and J by 4 bases, with 5 bases between them. For the CDR3, the DNA is TGCAGCGTTGGACAGGGGGCCAACGTCCTGACTTTC. It codes for CSVGQGANVLTF.

Notes on this clonotype: A read error may account for a junction end that differs from germline. The genes are TRBV4-3 and TRBJ2-1, with a tentative D call TRBD2 (7 bases). Looked up from germline, CDR1 is LGHNA and CDR2 is YSLEER. The CDR3 sequence is 17 residues long. As DNA, the CDR3 is TGCGCCAGCAACCAAGATTATGCGGGGGCCCCATACAATGAGCAGTTCTTC. It encodes CASNQDYAGAPYNEQFF.

The chain employs TRBV9 and TRBJ2-5; TRBD2 might be the D (7 bases). Germline values: CDR1 SGDLS, CDR2 YYNGEE. This CDR3 region has 16 residues. With 1 base removed from V and 5 bases from J, the gap between germline ends came to 18 bases. The CDR3 DNA reads TGTGCCAGCAGCGTAAAAGGGGGGGGCGATTGGGAGACCCAGTACTTC. Protein product: CASSVKGGGDWETQYF.

The rearrangement uses TRBV4-3 and TRBJ1-5; D unclear. CDR1 is LGHNA and CDR2 is YSLEER in the germline V gene. V lost 6 bases to trimming and J lost 5 bases, with 14 bases between them. CDR3 length equals 14 residues. CDR3 amino acids: CASSLLYGDQPQHF. The CDR3 DNA reads as TGCGCCAGCAGTCTATTATATGGGGATCAGCCCCAGCATTTT.

Concerning this clonotype itself: This could be a read error, since a much larger clone is one nucleotide away. The chain couples TRBV7-3 to TRBJ2-5; a possible D gene is TRBD2 (6 bases). This CDR3 has 15 residues. V shed 5 bases and J shed 11 bases, with 24 bases lying between them. The germline CDR1 and CDR2 sequences are SGHTA and FQGTGA. CDR3 in DNA: TGTGCCAGCAGCCCGCGACGAGCGGGCCCTACTGAGCAGTACTTC. It codes for CASSPRRAGPTEQYF. Based on the CDR3 plus reference TRBV7-3 and TRBJ2-5, the full variable domain is GAGVSQTPSNKVTEKGKYVELRCDPISGHTALYWYRQSLGQGPEFLIYFQGTGAADDSGLPNDRFFAVRPEGSVSTLKIQRTERGDSAVYLCASSPRRAGPTEQYFGPGTRLLVL.

V usage is TRBV12-3 or TRBV12-4 and J usage is TRBJ2-1; the D gene is possibly TRBD1 (6 bases). This CDR3 has 10 amino acids. The V and J ends lost 6 bases and 9 bases respectively, with 6 bases between them. This CDR3 is CASRGGEQFF. The CDR3 coding sequence is TGTGCCAGCAGAGGGGGTGAGCAGTTCTTC.

This clonotype was detected a few times. V is TRBV9 and J is TRBJ2-3; the match to TRBD2 covers 10 bases. This CDR3 has 17 amino acids. V dropped 4 bases and J dropped 2; count of bases not matched to a gene: 10. CDR1 SGDLS and CDR2 YYNGEE come from the germline V gene. The CDR3 region has the DNA TGTGCCAGCAGCTCCCGGGGTAGCGGGGGGCTCACAGATACGCAGTATTTT. Encoded protein: CASSSRGSGGLTDTQYF.

This clonotype was counted only a few times. V and J are TRBV10-3 and TRBJ2-7; D perhaps matches TRBD2 (7 bases). V lost 9 bases to trimming and J lost 3 bases, with 21 bases between them. Germline V lookup: CDR1 ENHRY, CDR2 SYGVKD. The CDR3 length is 15 residues. CDR3 bases: TGTGCCATACGGAGGGGGGAGCGGGGTGACTACGAGCAGTACTTC. As protein: CAIRRGERGDYEQYF.

This clonotype came up a few times. The gene calls are TRBV4-3 and TRBJ2-5; TRBD1 matches at 8 bases. Unmatched junction bases numbered 19, after V lost 3 bases and J lost 4 bases. Per germline, CDR1 LGHNA and CDR2 YSLEER. This CDR3 contains 19 residues. CDR3 amino acids: CASSHSSSRQGAPSETQYF. The CDR3 DNA reads as TGCGCCAGCAGCCACTCCTCCTCTCGGCAGGGGGCACCGTCAGAGACCCAGTACTTC.

The chain joins TRBV7-3 to TRBJ2-2; D ambiguous. The CDR3 covers 13 residues. Germline V gives CDR1 SGHTA, CDR2 FQGTGA. V was cut by 2 bases and J by 4 bases, with 5 bases left in between. The DNA of the CDR3 is TGTGCCAGCAGCTTATCACCCACCGGGGAGCTGTTTTTT. The encoded protein is CASSLSPTGELFF.

This clonotype was seen a few times. The chain joins TRBV4-3 to TRBJ2-5; the D gene is possibly TRBD2 (6 bases). In germline, CDR1 is LGHNA, CDR2 YSLEER. V lost 0 bases and J lost 4, with 18 bases in between. CDR3 length: 17 amino acids. CDR3 amino acids: CASSQEGYLARGETQYF. In DNA form, the CDR3 reads TGCGCCAGCAGCCAAGAGGGATATCTAGCGCGAGGAGAGACCCAGTACTTC.

The rearrangement uses TRBV25-1 and TRBJ2-7; no definite D call. The CDR3 runs 13 residues. Germline V gives CDR1 MGHDK, CDR2 SYGVNS. V was clipped by 0 bases and J by 0 bases, with 3 bases between them. The CDR3 loop reads CASSEYSSYEQYF. The CDR3 DNA is TGTGCCAGCAGTGAATACTCCTCCTACGAGCAGTACTTC.

The V gene is TRBV10-3, the J gene TRBJ2-1, with 7 bases lining up with TRBD1. This CDR3 comprises 15 residues. V was clipped by 4 bases and J by 10 bases; unmatched bases: 13. Germline lookup yields CDR1 ENHRY and CDR2 SYGVKD. The CDR3 nucleotides read TGTGCCATCAGTGTGTCGGGACAGCTCTCCTACGAGCAGTTCTTC. This translates into CAISVSGQLSYEQFF.

This clonotype was seen more than once but under ten times. The rearrangement joins TRBV9 to TRBJ2-6; perhaps TRBD2 as D (6 bases). The V and J ends lost 3 bases and 2 bases respectively, with 9 bases between them. CDR3 length: 15 amino acids. CDR1 is SGDLS and CDR2 is YYNGEE in the germline V gene. The CDR3 is CASSGLVTGANVLTF. In DNA form, the CDR3 reads TGTGCCAGCAGCGGACTAGTCACTGGGGCCAACGTCCTGACTTTC.

This clonotype was observed a few times. The rearrangement uses TRBV20-1 and TRBJ1-2; D may be TRBD1 (5 bases). The CDR3 contains 14 residues. The V gene lost 3 bases and the J gene lost 3 bases, with 14 bases spanning the gap. Germline CDR1 is DFQATT and CDR2 is SNEGSKA (reference sequence). CDR3 DNA sequence: TGCAGTGCTAGTGCAGGGAAAGTGGACTATGGCTACACCTTC. It is translated as CSASAGKVDYGYTF.

This chain connects TRBV6-6 to TRBJ1-1; TRBD1 matches at 9 bases. Trimming removed 5 bases from V and 4 bases from J; junction bases left unmatched: 5. Looked up from germline, CDR1 is MNHNY and CDR2 is SVGAGI (reference sequence). This CDR3 spans 14 amino acids. This chain's CDR3 is CASSIDRGATEAFF. The CDR3 nucleotides are TGTGCCAGCAGTATCGACAGGGGGGCCACTGAAGCTTTCTTT.

The chain links TRBV27 to TRBJ2-3; tentatively, D is TRBD1 or TRBD2 (5 bases each). Germline assignment: CDR1 MNHEY and CDR2 SMNVEV (reference sequence). V shed 5 bases and J shed 5 bases, with 11 bases lying between them. The CDR3 consists of 13 residues. The chain's CDR3 is CASSGTWGDTQYF. Written as DNA, the CDR3 is TGTGCCAGCAGTGGGACCTGGGGAGATACGCAGTATTTT.

V and J are TRBV6-5 and TRBJ2-7; 9 bases line up with TRBD1. Looked up from germline, CDR1 is MNHEY and CDR2 is SVGAGI. The ends lost 0 bases at V and 9 bases at J; junction bases unmatched: 15. There are 17 residues in the CDR3. CDR3 sequence: CASSYSSLRQGGEVQYF. DNA for the CDR3: TGTGCCAGCAGTTACTCAAGCCTGCGACAGGGGGGAGAGGTGCAGTACTTC.

The chain carries TRBV20-1 and TRBJ2-5, with a weak D call TRBD2 (6 bases). The CDR3 is made up of 12 amino acids. Germline values: CDR1 DFQATT, CDR2 SNEGSKA (reference sequence). The V and J ends lost 5 bases and 2 bases respectively, with 9 bases between them. The CDR3 is CSALANQETQYF. In nucleotides, the CDR3 is TGCAGTGCTCTAGCGAATCAAGAGACCCAGTACTTC.

There are a few counts of this clonotype. V and J are TRBV7-2 and TRBJ1-5; tentatively, D is TRBD1 (6 bases). The germline V gene encodes CDR1 SGHTA and CDR2 FQGNSA. The CDR3 loop spans 15 amino acids. V lost 3 bases and J lost 6, with 15 bases in between. The CDR3 spells CASSFPGGASQPQHF. For the CDR3, the DNA is TGTGCCAGCAGCTTCCCGGGGGGGGCGAGTCAGCCCCAGCATTTT.

The sample holds a few counts of this clonotype. The rearrangement joins TRBV10-3 to TRBJ1-6; D remains unclear. Trimming left V 7 bases short and J 6 bases short, with 13 bases between. Looked up from germline, CDR1 is ENHRY and CDR2 is SYGVKD. This CDR3 contains 14 residues. The CDR3 loop is CAITSGASNSPLHF. Here the CDR3 DNA reads TGTGCCATCACTTCGGGTGCTTCTAATTCACCCCTCCACTTT.